Included here is one TCR beta chain sequence, with context. All enrollees were roughly 18 to 95 years old and from approximately 25 US areas. This sample is part of a study of blood T cell repertoires in COVID-19. Libraries were prepared by immunoSEQ multiplex PCR; TCRdb keeps only in-frame clonotypes and omits some of them. The data show a few hundred thousand clones, roughly 80% seen once. The source material was PBMCs or T cells enriched from blood (not recorded which). This sequence originates from a man aged 50 to 59 who had recovered from COVID-19.

Here the CDR3 reads CASSPSPGQYQPQHF. The DNA of the CDR3 is TGTGCCAGCAGCCCCTCCCCGGGACAATATCAGCCCCAGCATTTT. J is TRBJ1-5 and V is TRBV5-5, with D maybe TRBD1 (6 bases). This CDR3 has 15 residues. Germline V gene lookup returns CDR1 SGHKS and CDR2 YYEKEE (reference sequence). V was trimmed by 4 bases and J by 5 bases, leaving 16 bases between them.